Listed below are T cell receptor beta chains from one sample, sequenced in a study of blood T cell repertoires in COVID-19. The assay was immunoSEQ multiplex PCR, and TCRdb's table has in-frame clones only and misses some. The sample lists some 320,000 clones; 70% to 90% were seen once. Sequenced input: peripheral blood. These receptors originate from a human donor in a cohort sampled during active COVID-19. Each CDR3 is given with its conserved first and last residue. The D gene is left open where the match is weak. Where a row states a size, it is once, few, many or the class of an expanded clone; other rows omit it.

>.|.|TRBJ2-3|TRBV7-9
CASSLADNSATDTQYF
TGTGCCAGCAGCTTAGCTGACAATTCAGCCACAGATACGCAGTATTTT
>.|few|TRBJ2-3|TRBV4-2
CASNQGGHTDTQYF
TGTGCCAGCAACCAAGGAGGCCACACAGATACGCAGTATTTT
>TRBD2|.|TRBJ2-1|TRBV7-9
CASSSGTRGHEQFF
TGTGCCAGCAGCTCCGGGACTAGGGGCCATGAGCAGTTCTTC
>TRBD2|.|TRBJ2-1|TRBV19
CASMLPSGGHNEQFF
TGTGCCAGTATGCTCCCTAGCGGGGGGCACAATGAGCAGTTCTTC
>.|.|TRBJ1-4|TRBV18
CASSPPEQGWATNEKLFF
TGTGCCAGCTCACCACCGGAACAGGGTTGGGCAACTAATGAAAAACTGTTTTTT
>.|many|TRBJ1-1|TRBV7-9
CASSVDSRPEAFF
TGTGCCAGCAGCGTGGACAGTCGGCCTGAAGCTTTCTTT
>.|.|TRBJ2-7|TRBV6-5
CASTPVSKTYEQYF
TGTGCCAGCACTCCCGTGAGCAAAACCTACGAGCAGTACTTC
>.|.|TRBJ2-7|TRBV18
CASSPLGSSSYEQYF
TGTGCCAGCTCACCACTGGGCAGTAGCTCCTACGAGCAGTACTTC
>TRBD2|.|TRBJ2-7|TRBV5-1
CASSRRLAGDRSCEQYF
TGCGCCAGCAGCCGCCGACTAGCGGGGGACAGATCATGCGAGCAGTACTTC
>.|.|TRBJ1-2|TRBV9
CASSVAPGANYGYTF
TGTGCCAGCAGCGTAGCTCCGGGAGCTAACTATGGCTACACCTTC
>.|once|TRBJ1-1|TRBV5-1
CASSFRQTDTEAFF
TGCGCCAGCAGCTTCAGACAGACGGACACTGAAGCTTTCTTT
>TRBD1|.|TRBJ2-3|TRBV23-1
CASSPSRDRPHTDTQYF
TGCGCCAGCAGTCCGTCCCGGGACAGGCCCCACACAGATACGCAGTATTTT
>TRBD2|.|TRBJ2-1|TRBV9
CASSVAAGGPISYNEQFF
TGTGCCAGCAGCGTAGCGGCGGGGGGCCCTATTTCCTACAATGAGCAGTTCTTC
>TRBD2|.|TRBJ2-3|TRBV19
CASSIYISGGATDTQYF
TGTGCCAGTAGTATTTATATCAGCGGGGGGGCCACAGATACGCAGTATTTT
>.|.|TRBJ2-4|TRBV2
CASSVERLLAKNIQYF
TGTGCCAGCAGCGTTGAACGGTTGCTAGCCAAAAACATTCAGTACTTC
>.|.|TRBJ2-7|TRBV7-9
CASSGTGYEQYF
TGTGCCAGCAGCGGCACGGGGTACGAGCAGTACTTC
>TRBD1|.|TRBJ2-7|TRBV5-1
CASSFDRGTRYEQYF
TGCGCCAGCAGCTTCGACAGGGGGACTCGGTACGAGCAGTACTTC
>TRBD2|.|TRBJ2-4|TRBV19
CASKGLAGGKNIQYF
TGTGCCAGTAAGGGCCTAGCGGGGGGAAAAAACATTCAGTACTTC
>.|.|TRBJ1-1|TRBV6-5
CASSQRANTEAFF
TGTGCCAGCAGCCAGAGGGCGAACACTGAAGCTTTCTTT
>TRBD1|.|TRBJ1-1|TRBV9
CASGEGAPNTEAFF
TGTGCCAGCGGAGAGGGGGCCCCGAACACTGAAGCTTTCTTT
>.|.|TRBJ2-7|TRBV6-5
CASSYSAGFEQYF
TGTGCCAGCAGTTACTCGGCAGGGTTTGAGCAGTACTTC
>.|few|TRBJ1-2|TRBV3-1/TRBV3-2
CASSQDLTGSYGYTF
TGTGCCAGCAGCCAAGACCTTACAGGCTCCTATGGCTACACCTTC
>TRBD2|.|TRBJ2-3|TRBV4-2
CASSQDAGGTDTQYF
TGTGCCAGCAGCCAAGACGCGGGGGGGACAGATACGCAGTATTTT
>.|.|TRBJ1-3|TRBV4-2
CASSQAGQDSGNTIYF
TGTGCCAGCAGCCAAGCCGGACAAGACTCTGGAAACACCATATATTTT
>.|.|TRBJ1-1|TRBV19
CASSGLRLAGNTEAFF
TGTGCCAGTAGTGGGCTACGACTAGCCGGGAACACTGAAGCTTTCTTT
>.|.|TRBJ1-6|TRBV7-9
CASSPSAGAGSPLHF
TGTGCCAGCAGCCCGAGCGCGGGGGCTGGTTCACCCCTCCACTTT